This T cell receptor (beta chain) was documented in a study of T cell responses to AZD1222 COVID-19 vaccine. Study-level background: Second doses that came at about 4 or about 12 weeks were put together.

Notes on this clone: The antigen remains unidentified.

Study-wide points: With two AZD1222 doses given, Spike-specific TCR breadth and depth both rose. Repertoires were collected only later (after the peak T cell response had occurred). Among the donors, most were white British and more were female, and clonal diversity was possibly underestimated.

Only in-frame clones appear in the TCRdb table, and some are missing; sequencing was by immunoSEQ multiplex PCR. The data hold over 130,000 clones, with roughly 92% observed a single time. The material was peripheral blood, obtained on day 0 of AZD1222 vaccination. This TCR derives from an adult in good health.

The CDR3 nucleotides are TGTGCCAGTAGTAGCCGGGGACAGCCGGTCGTATTTACCGGGGAGCTGTTTTTT. Translating gives CASSSRGQPVVFTGELFF. This chain links TRBV19 with TRBJ2-2; 7 nucleotides agree with TRBD1. The CDR3 loop spans 18 amino acids. Germline lookup yields CDR1 LNHDA and CDR2 SQIVND (reference sequence). V dropped 4 bases and J dropped 5; count of bases not matched to a gene: 16.